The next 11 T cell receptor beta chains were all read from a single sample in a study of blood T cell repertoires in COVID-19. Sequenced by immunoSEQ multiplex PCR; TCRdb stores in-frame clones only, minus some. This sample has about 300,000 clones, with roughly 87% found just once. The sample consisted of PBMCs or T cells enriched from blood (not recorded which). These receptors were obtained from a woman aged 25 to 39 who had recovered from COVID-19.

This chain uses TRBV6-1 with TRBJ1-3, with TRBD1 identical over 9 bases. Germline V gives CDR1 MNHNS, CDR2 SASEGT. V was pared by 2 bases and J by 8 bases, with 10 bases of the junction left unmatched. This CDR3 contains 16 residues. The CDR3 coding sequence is TGTGCCAGCAGTGAAAGGGGGACAGGGAGGATGTACACCATATATTTT. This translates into CASSERGTGRMYTIYF.

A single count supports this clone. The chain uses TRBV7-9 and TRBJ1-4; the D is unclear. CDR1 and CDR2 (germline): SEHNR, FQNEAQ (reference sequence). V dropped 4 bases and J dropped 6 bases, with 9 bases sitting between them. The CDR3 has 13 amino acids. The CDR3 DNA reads TGTGCCAGCAGCTCGGGAGAATATGAAAAACTGTTTTTT. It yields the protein CASSSGEYEKLFF.

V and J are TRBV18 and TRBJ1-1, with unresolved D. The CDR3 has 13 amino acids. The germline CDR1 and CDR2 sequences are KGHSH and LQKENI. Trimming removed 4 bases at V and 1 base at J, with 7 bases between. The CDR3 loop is CASSLEPNTEAFF. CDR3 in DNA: TGTGCCAGCTCACTAGAACCGAACACTGAAGCTTTCTTT.

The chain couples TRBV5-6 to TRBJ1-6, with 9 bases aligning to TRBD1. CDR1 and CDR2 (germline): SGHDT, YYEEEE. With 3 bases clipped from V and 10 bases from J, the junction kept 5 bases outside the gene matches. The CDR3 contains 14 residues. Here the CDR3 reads CASSSGTGSSPLHF. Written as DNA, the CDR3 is TGTGCCAGCAGCTCCGGGACAGGGAGCTCACCCCTCCACTTT.

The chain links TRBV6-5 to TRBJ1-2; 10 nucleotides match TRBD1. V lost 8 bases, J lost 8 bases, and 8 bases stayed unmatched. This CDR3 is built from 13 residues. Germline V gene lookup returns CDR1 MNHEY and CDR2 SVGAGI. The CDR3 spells CASRQGAAGGYTF. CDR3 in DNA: TGTGCCAGCCGACAGGGGGCGGCGGGAGGCTACACCTTC.

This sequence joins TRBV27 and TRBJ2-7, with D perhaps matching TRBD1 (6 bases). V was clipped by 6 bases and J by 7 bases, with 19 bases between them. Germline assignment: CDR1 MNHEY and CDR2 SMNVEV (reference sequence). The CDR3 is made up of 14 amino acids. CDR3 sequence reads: CASSQHDRLREQYF. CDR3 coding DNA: TGTGCCAGCAGCCAACACGACAGGCTTCGGGAGCAGTACTTC.

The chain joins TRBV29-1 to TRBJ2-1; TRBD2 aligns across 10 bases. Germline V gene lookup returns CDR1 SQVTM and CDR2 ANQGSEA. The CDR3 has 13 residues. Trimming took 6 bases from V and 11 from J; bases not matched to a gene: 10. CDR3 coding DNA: TGCAGCGTCTACAATCCACTAGCGGGGAAGCAGTTCTTC. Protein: CSVYNPLAGKQFF.

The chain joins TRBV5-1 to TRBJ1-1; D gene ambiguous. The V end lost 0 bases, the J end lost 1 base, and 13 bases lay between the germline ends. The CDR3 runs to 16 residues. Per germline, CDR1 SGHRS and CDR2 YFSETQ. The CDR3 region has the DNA TGCGCCAGCAGCTTGGGTAACCAGGCCACGAACACTGAAGCTTTCTTT. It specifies CASSLGNQATNTEAFF.

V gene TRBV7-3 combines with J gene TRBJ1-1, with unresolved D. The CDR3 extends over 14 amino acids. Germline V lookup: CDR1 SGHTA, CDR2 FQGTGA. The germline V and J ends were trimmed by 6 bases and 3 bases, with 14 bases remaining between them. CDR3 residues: CASSRTASDTEAFF. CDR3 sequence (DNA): TGTGCCAGCAGTCGTACTGCCTCCGACACTGAAGCTTTCTTT.

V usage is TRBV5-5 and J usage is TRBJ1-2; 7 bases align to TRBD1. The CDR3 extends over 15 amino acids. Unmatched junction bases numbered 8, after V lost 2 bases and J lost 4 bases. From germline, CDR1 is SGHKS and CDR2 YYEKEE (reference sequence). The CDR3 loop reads CASSFQGDSVYGYTF. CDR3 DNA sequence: TGTGCCAGCAGCTTCCAGGGGGACTCTGTCTATGGCTACACCTTC.

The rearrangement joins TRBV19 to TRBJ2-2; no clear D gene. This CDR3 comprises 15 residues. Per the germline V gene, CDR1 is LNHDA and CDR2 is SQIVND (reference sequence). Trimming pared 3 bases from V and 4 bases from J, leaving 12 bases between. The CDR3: CASSMLPSSTGELFF. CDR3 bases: TGTGCCAGTAGTATGCTCCCTTCGAGCACCGGGGAGCTGTTTTTT.